Below, 2 T cell receptor beta chains from the same sample are listed, as sequenced in a study of CD8+ T cells in alopecia areata. RNA extraction was followed by reverse transcription into cDNA, which acted as the sequencing template. Sequenced by immunoSEQ multiplex PCR; TCRdb stores in-frame clones only, minus some. The sample lists some 120,000 clones, about three fifths occurring once. Specified treatment: oral pan-JAK inhibitor, 5-10 mg twice daily. Sequencing used CD8+ T cells sorted from blood, obtained at week 24, from a patient treated with tofacitinib. Source of these receptors: a human donor with alopecia areata.

In this sample, this clone turned up a few times. V and J are TRBV23-1 and TRBJ1-6, with D possibly matching TRBD1 (5 bases). TRBV23-1 is an open reading frame, and its role is uncertain. Trimming took 8 bases from V and 7 from J, leaving 21 bases between them. The CDR3 length is 16 residues. CDR3 region: CASLRDGGKKNSPLHF. The CDR3, as DNA: TGCGCCAGCTTACGGGACGGTGGGAAGAAGAATTCACCCCTCCACTTT.

This chain uses TRBV27 with TRBJ2-2; TRBD1 matches 8 bases. The CDR3 is 15 amino acids. Trimming cost V 6 bases and J 3 bases; bases outside gene matches: 6. Looked up from germline, CDR1 is MNHEY and CDR2 is SMNVEV (reference sequence). The CDR3 protein is CASSLTGVDTGELFF. The CDR3 nucleotides read TGTGCCAGCAGCTTGACAGGGGTGGACACCGGGGAGCTGTTTTTT.